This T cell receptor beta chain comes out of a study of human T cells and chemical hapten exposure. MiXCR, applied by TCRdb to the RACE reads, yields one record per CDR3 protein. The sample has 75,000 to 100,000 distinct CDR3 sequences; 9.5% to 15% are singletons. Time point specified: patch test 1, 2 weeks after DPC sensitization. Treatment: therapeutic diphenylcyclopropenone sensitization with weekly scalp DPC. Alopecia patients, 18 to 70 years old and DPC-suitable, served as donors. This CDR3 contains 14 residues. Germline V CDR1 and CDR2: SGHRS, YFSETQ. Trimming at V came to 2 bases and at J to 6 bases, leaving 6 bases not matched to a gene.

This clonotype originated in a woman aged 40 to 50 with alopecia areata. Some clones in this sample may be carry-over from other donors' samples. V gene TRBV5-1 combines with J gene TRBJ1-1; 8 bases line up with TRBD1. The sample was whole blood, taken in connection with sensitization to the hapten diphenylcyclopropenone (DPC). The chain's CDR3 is CASSFGTGGSEAFF. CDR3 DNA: TGCGCCAGCAGCTTTGGGACAGGAGGTTCTGAAGCTTTCTTT.